This T cell receptor (beta chain) originates from a study of shared clonotypes between healthy human individuals. After removal of 5 bases from V and 6 bases from J, the junction contained 6 bases not matched to a gene. The length of the CDR3 is 13 residues. The germline V gene has CDR1 MNHEY and CDR2 SMNVEV (reference sequence). General study points: Relative to memory subsets, naive subsets generally showed larger estimated richness. Naive CD4 clonotypes were shared across several donors at 5% to 6%. The sole specimen, blood, was sampled, and tissue repertoires likely differ.

As to this clone: No antigen is known for it.

Profiled with immunoSEQ multiplex PCR; TCRdb holds only in-frame clones, not every one. The table shows fewer than 850,000 clones, with roughly 91% occurring only once. The sequenced sample was memory CD8+ T cells from PBMCs. Described subset: CD45RO+ cells pooled with CCR7-negative TemRA cells. The V call is TRBV27, the J call TRBJ1-2; 7 bases fit TRBD1. The clonotype originates from a man younger than 30 in good health. Some clones in this sample may be carry-over from other donors' samples. Here the CDR3 reads CASSPGGANGYTF. The DNA for the CDR3 is TGTGCCAGCAGTCCAGGGGGGGCGAATGGCTACACCTTC.